Each of the 11 T cell receptor beta chains below was sequenced from the same sample in a study of T cell responses to AZD1222 COVID-19 vaccine. Clones were read by immunoSEQ multiplex PCR, and TCRdb kept only the in-frame ones, dropping some. The table has roughly 100,000 clones, about 91% seen once. The material sequenced was peripheral blood, taken 28 days after the second AZD1222 dose. These receptors were collected from an adult who received the AZD1222 COVID-19 vaccine.

The rearrangement links TRBV3-1 (or the pseudogene TRBV3-2) to TRBJ2-6; unclear D gene. Trimming cost V 1 base and J 3 bases, with 7 bases left between them. CDR1 and CDR2 from the germline V gene are LGHDT and YNNKEL (reference sequence). The CDR3 sequence is 15 residues long. CDR3 sequence: CASSQGMSGANVLTF. For the CDR3, the DNA is TGTGCCAGCAGCCAAGGTATGAGTGGGGCCAACGTCCTGACTTTC.

The chain carries TRBV6-5 and TRBJ1-3; D gene ambiguous. The CDR3 length is 14 residues. The germline V and J ends were trimmed by 2 bases and 0 bases, with 5 bases remaining between them. From germline, CDR1 is MNHEY and CDR2 SVGAGI. The CDR3: CASSYATSGNTIYF. CDR3 DNA: TGTGCCAGCAGTTACGCGACCTCTGGAAACACCATATATTTT.

This chain joins TRBV28 and TRBJ2-7; TRBD1 aligns across 9 bases. V gave up 6 bases and J gave up 5 bases; unmatched junction bases: 14. CDR3 length: 16 amino acids. Germline-derived CDR1 and CDR2 are MDHEN and SYDVKM. The chain's CDR3 is CASRTGGTGTQHEQYF. DNA for the CDR3: TGTGCCAGCAGAACAGGGGGGACAGGGACGCAGCACGAGCAGTACTTC. Looking up the rest from reference TRBV28 and TRBJ2-7 gives the full variable domain: DVKVTQSSRYLVKRTGEKVFLECVQDMDHENMFWYRQDPGLGLRLIYFSYDVKMKEKGDIPEGYSVSREKKERFSLILESASTNQTSMYLCASRTGGTGTQHEQYFGPGTRLTVT.

V is TRBV10-3 and J is TRBJ2-1; D might be TRBD2 (5 bases). The CDR3 is 14 residues long. Germline CDR1 is ENHRY and CDR2 is SYGVKD. With 4 bases removed from V and 4 bases from J, the gap between germline ends came to 11 bases. The CDR3 here is CAISAGGGYNEQFF. The CDR3 DNA sequence: TGTGCCATCAGTGCCGGAGGCGGATACAATGAGCAGTTCTTC.

The chain combines TRBV7-2 with TRBJ2-1, with 13 bases aligning to TRBD2. J gave up 8 bases and V 3 bases, and 7 bases lay outside the gene matches. Per the germline V gene, CDR1 is SGHTA and CDR2 is FQGNSA. CDR3 length equals 16 residues. CDR3 protein: CASSLETSGRPHEQFF. CDR3 sequence (DNA): TGTGCCAGCAGCTTGGAGACTAGCGGGAGGCCCCATGAGCAGTTCTTC.

The chain recombines TRBV18 with TRBJ1-4, with D unresolved. Germline V gene sequence: CDR1 KGHSH, CDR2 LQKENI. V lost 2 bases, J lost 8 bases, and 12 bases lay in between. CDR3 length: 14 residues. The CDR3 sequence is CASSPISRGEKLFF. In nucleotides, the CDR3 is TGTGCCAGCTCACCAATCTCCCGAGGGGAAAAACTGTTTTTT.

The V and J genes are TRBV28 and TRBJ1-5; TRBD1 aligns across 10 bases. The CDR3 consists of 15 residues. J was trimmed by 2 bases and V by 7 bases; bases with no gene match: 5. In germline, CDR1 is MDHEN, CDR2 SYDVKM. CDR3 amino acids: CASTKGTGGNQPQHF. CDR3 DNA sequence: TGTGCCAGCACCAAGGGGACAGGGGGCAATCAGCCCCAGCATTTT.

This chain joins TRBV18 and TRBJ2-3; 8 bases match TRBD2. V was pared by 6 bases and J by 3 bases, with 5 bases of the junction left unmatched. The CDR3 runs 14 residues. Germline values: CDR1 KGHSH, CDR2 LQKENI. The DNA for the CDR3 is TGTGCCAGCTCGACAAGCGGGAGTACAGATACGCAGTATTTT. Translated, it gives CASSTSGSTDTQYF. The whole variable domain, filled in from reference TRBV18 and TRBJ2-3, reads NAGVMQNPRHLVRRRGQEARLRCSPMKGHSHVYWYRQLPEEGLKFMVYLQKENIIDESGMPKERFSAEFPKEGPSILRIQQVVRGDSAAYFCASSTSGSTDTQYFGPGTRLTVL.

The gene calls are TRBV7-2 and TRBJ2-6; D may be TRBD1 (5 bases). Trimming cost V 2 bases and J 0 bases, with 11 bases left between them. The CDR3 consists of 17 residues. The germline V gene has CDR1 SGHTA and CDR2 FQGNSA. The CDR3 here is CASSLPQGFSGANVLTF. The CDR3, as DNA: TGTGCCAGCAGCTTACCTCAGGGATTCTCTGGGGCCAACGTCCTGACTTTC.

V and J are TRBV5-1 and TRBJ1-3, with a tentative D call TRBD1 (6 bases). The germline CDR1 and CDR2 sequences are SGHRS and YFSETQ. This CDR3 has 14 residues. Trimming pared 3 bases from V and 1 base from J, leaving 8 bases between. CDR3 bases: TGCGCCAGCAGCTCTGGGACATCTGGAAACACCATATATTTT. Amino acid sequence: CASSSGTSGNTIYF. Full variable domain (outside the CDR3, taken from reference TRBV5-1 and TRBJ1-3): KAGVTQTPRYLIKTRGQQVTLSCSPISGHRSVSWYQQTPGQGLQFLFEYFSETQRNKGNFPGRFSGRQFSNSRSEMNVSTLELGDSALYLCASSSGTSGNTIYFGEGSWLTVV.

The CDR3 coding sequence is TGTGCCAGCAGTGTAGACAGGGCGGGGATACGGAGGCAGCCCCAGCATTTT. This codes for CASSVDRAGIRRQPQHF. The chain joins TRBV6-1 to TRBJ1-5; TRBD1 agrees at 7 bases. V lost 4 bases to trimming and J lost 7 bases; unmatched junction nucleotides: 16. From germline, CDR1 is MNHNS and CDR2 SASEGT. The CDR3 spans 17 residues.